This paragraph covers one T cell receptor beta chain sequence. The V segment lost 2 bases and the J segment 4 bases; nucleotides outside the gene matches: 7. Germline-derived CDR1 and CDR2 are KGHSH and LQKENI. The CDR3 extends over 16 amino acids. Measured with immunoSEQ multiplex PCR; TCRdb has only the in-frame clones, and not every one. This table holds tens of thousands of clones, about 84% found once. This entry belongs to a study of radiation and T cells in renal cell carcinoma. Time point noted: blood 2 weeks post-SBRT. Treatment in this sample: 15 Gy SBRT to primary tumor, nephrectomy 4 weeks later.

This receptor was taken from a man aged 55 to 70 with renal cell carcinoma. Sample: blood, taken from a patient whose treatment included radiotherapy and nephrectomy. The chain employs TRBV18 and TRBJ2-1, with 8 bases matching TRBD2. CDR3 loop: CASSPATSGLYNEQFF. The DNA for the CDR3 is TGTGCCAGCTCACCAGCTACTAGCGGACTTTACAATGAGCAGTTCTTC.